This is a list of T cell receptor beta chains from one sample in a study of T cells in Graves' hyperthyroidism and ophthalmopathy. TCRdb re-derived calls from the multiplex PCR reads in MiXCR, one entry per CDR3 protein. The table lists 300,000 to 450,000 distinct CDR3 sequences, around 25% of them singletons, with around 79% in the top ten. Sequences were obtained from blood. The receptors stem from a man between 50 and 59 years old with Graves' hyperthyroidism. The CDR3 runs from the conserved cysteine through the conserved F or W. A D gene is named only where the DNA matches it firmly. Clone size is shown for a subset of rows, as once, few, many or a class of expanded clone.

V gene: TRBV10-3; D gene: .; clone size: .; J gene: TRBJ2-7; CDR3 DNA: TGTGCCATCAAGGGGGAAGACAACTACGAGCAGTACTTC; CDR3 protein: CAIKGEDNYEQYF
V gene: TRBV27; D gene: .; clone size: .; J gene: TRBJ2-7; CDR3 DNA: TGTGCCAGCAGTTTATCGCGGAGACACGAGGAGTACTTC; CDR3 protein: CASSLSRRHEEYF
V gene: TRBV20-1; D gene: .; clone size: .; J gene: TRBJ1-1; CDR3 DNA: TGCAGTGCTAGAGATGAGGACAGGAACACTGAAGCTTTCTTT; CDR3 protein: CSARDEDRNTEAFF
V gene: TRBV29-1; D gene: TRBD1; clone size: .; J gene: TRBJ2-5; CDR3 DNA: TGCAGCGTGAAGGACAGGGCCGCGGAGACCCAGTACTTC; CDR3 protein: CSVKDRAAETQYF
V gene: TRBV6-5; D gene: .; clone size: .; J gene: TRBJ2-7; CDR3 DNA: TGTGCCAGCAGTTACTCAGCGTCGGGGGCCTACGAGCAGTACTTC; CDR3 protein: CASSYSASGAYEQYF
V gene: TRBV11-2; D gene: .; clone size: few; J gene: TRBJ1-1; CDR3 DNA: TGTGCCAGCACCCCTGGAGGTTCTAGGGCGGACACTGAAGCTTTCTTT; CDR3 protein: CASTPGGSRADTEAFF
V gene: TRBV28; D gene: .; clone size: .; J gene: TRBJ1-2; CDR3 DNA: TGTGCCAGCAGTTTACTGAGGTGGCAGAACACTGGCTACACCTTC; CDR3 protein: CASSLLRWQNTGYTF
V gene: TRBV5-1; D gene: .; clone size: few; J gene: TRBJ2-7; CDR3 DNA: TGCGCCAGCAGCTTGGTGCAGGGGAGAGTGGAGCAGTACTTC; CDR3 protein: CASSLVQGRVEQYF
V gene: TRBV10-3; D gene: TRBD1; clone size: .; J gene: TRBJ2-7; CDR3 DNA: TGTGCCATCAGTAACTCGGACAGGGGAGGCTACGAGCAGTACTTC; CDR3 protein: CAISNSDRGGYEQYF
V gene: TRBV12-3/TRBV12-4; D gene: .; clone size: many; J gene: TRBJ2-5; CDR3 DNA: TGTGCCAGCAGGCTGAGAGAGACCCAGTACTTC; CDR3 protein: CASRLRETQYF
V gene: TRBV27; D gene: .; clone size: many; J gene: TRBJ1-5; CDR3 DNA: TGTGCCAGCAGTAGAGAGCCCAATCAGCCCCAGCATTTT; CDR3 protein: CASSREPNQPQHF
V gene: TRBV7-3; D gene: .; clone size: few; J gene: TRBJ2-2; CDR3 DNA: TGTGCCAGCAGCCAAGGCACGAACCGAGGGGAGCTGTTTTTT; CDR3 protein: CASSQGTNRGELFF
V gene: TRBV6-1; D gene: .; clone size: many; J gene: TRBJ1-1; CDR3 DNA: TGTGCCAGCAGTCACAGAGGGGCGGCCGGGGCTTTCTTT; CDR3 protein: CASSHRGAAGAFF
V gene: TRBV7-9; D gene: TRBD1; clone size: .; J gene: TRBJ1-4; CDR3 DNA: TGTGCCAGCAGCCAGGCGGGACAGCTTGACGGAATCCTAAATGAAAAACTGTTTTTT; CDR3 protein: CASSQAGQLDGILNEKLFF
V gene: TRBV12-3/TRBV12-4; D gene: TRBD1; clone size: few; J gene: TRBJ1-2; CDR3 DNA: TGTGCCAGCAGTGGGGAGACAGGGCGAGGCTACACCTTC; CDR3 protein: CASSGETGRGYTF
V gene: TRBV6-5; D gene: .; clone size: many; J gene: TRBJ2-7; CDR3 DNA: TGTGCCAGCAGTTACGGGGGCTCCTACGAGCAGTACTTC; CDR3 protein: CASSYGGSYEQYF
V gene: TRBV12-3/TRBV12-4; D gene: TRBD2; clone size: many; J gene: TRBJ2-5; CDR3 DNA: TGTGCCAGCAGGATAGCGGGAGTTGGAGAGACCCAGTACTTC; CDR3 protein: CASRIAGVGETQYF
V gene: TRBV3-1; D gene: .; clone size: many; J gene: TRBJ1-1; CDR3 DNA: TGTGCCAGCAGCCAAGGTTTAGGGACAGCTTTCTTT; CDR3 protein: CASSQGLGTAFF
V gene: TRBV7-3; D gene: TRBD2; clone size: .; J gene: TRBJ2-1; CDR3 DNA: TGCGCCAGCAGCCAAGCGGGATCGGGTGGCTCCTACAATGAGCAGTTCTTC; CDR3 protein: CASSQAGSGGSYNEQFF
V gene: TRBV5-1; D gene: .; clone size: many; J gene: TRBJ2-3; CDR3 DNA: TGCGCCAGCAGCCGCAGGACAGGGAGGGCAGATACGCAGTATTTT; CDR3 protein: CASSRRTGRADTQYF
V gene: TRBV24-1; D gene: .; clone size: .; J gene: TRBJ2-2; CDR3 DNA: TGTGCCACCAGTTCTGAGGGAAACACCGGGGAGCTGTTTTTT; CDR3 protein: CATSSEGNTGELFF
V gene: TRBV5-1; D gene: .; clone size: .; J gene: TRBJ1-2; CDR3 DNA: TGCGCCAGCAGCTTGGCGTCAACTCCTAACTATGGCTACACCTTC; CDR3 protein: CASSLASTPNYGYTF
V gene: TRBV27; D gene: .; clone size: .; J gene: TRBJ1-2; CDR3 DNA: TGTGCCAGCAGTTTGGGTGGCTTTAGCGGCTACACCTTC; CDR3 protein: CASSLGGFSGYTF
V gene: TRBV2; D gene: .; clone size: .; J gene: TRBJ2-2; CDR3 DNA: TGTGCCAGCACGGGGACCGGGGAGCTGTTTTTT; CDR3 protein: CASTGTGELFF
V gene: TRBV11-3; D gene: .; clone size: few; J gene: TRBJ2-1; CDR3 DNA: TGTGCCAGCAGCTCTCGGACGGGTCACAATGAGCAGTTCTTC; CDR3 protein: CASSSRTGHNEQFF
V gene: TRBV20-1; D gene: TRBD2; clone size: few; J gene: TRBJ2-5; CDR3 DNA: TGCAGTGCTAGAGAGGGGGTAGCGGGAGTAAGGGAGACCCAGTACTTC; CDR3 protein: CSAREGVAGVRETQYF
V gene: TRBV28; D gene: .; clone size: .; J gene: TRBJ1-4; CDR3 DNA: TGTGCCAGCAGATCTACCGAGGGCGGGGTGGCAGAAAAACTGTTTTTT; CDR3 protein: CASRSTEGGVAEKLFF
V gene: TRBV27; D gene: TRBD1; clone size: .; J gene: TRBJ1-6; CDR3 DNA: TGTGCCAGCAAACAGACAGGGGTGGTTTCACCCCTCCACTTT; CDR3 protein: CASKQTGVVSPLHF
V gene: TRBV14; D gene: .; clone size: .; J gene: TRBJ1-6; CDR3 DNA: TGTGCCAGCAGCCATGGTGACTACCCCATTTCACCCCTCCACTTT; CDR3 protein: CASSHGDYPISPLHF
V gene: TRBV27; D gene: .; clone size: few; J gene: TRBJ2-1; CDR3 DNA: TGTGCCAGCAGTATTCACAGCTCCTACAATGAGCAGTTCTTC; CDR3 protein: CASSIHSSYNEQFF
V gene: TRBV11-3; D gene: TRBD2; clone size: many; J gene: TRBJ2-1; CDR3 DNA: TGTGCCAGCAGCTTAGGCCCTAGCGGATACACGTACAATGAGCAGTTCTTC; CDR3 protein: CASSLGPSGYTYNEQFF
V gene: TRBV12-3/TRBV12-4; D gene: .; clone size: few; J gene: TRBJ1-4; CDR3 DNA: TGTGCCAGCAGTTTCCCACAGGGAGGGAATGAAAAACTGTTTTTT; CDR3 protein: CASSFPQGGNEKLFF
V gene: TRBV20-1; D gene: .; clone size: .; J gene: TRBJ2-3; CDR3 DNA: TGCAGTGGGGCTAGCGACGGCACAGATACGCAGTATTTT; CDR3 protein: CSGASDGTDTQYF
V gene: TRBV29-1; D gene: TRBD1; clone size: .; J gene: TRBJ1-5; CDR3 DNA: TGCAGCGTTGGGGGGACAGGGGATCAGCCCCAGCATTTT; CDR3 protein: CSVGGTGDQPQHF
V gene: TRBV7-3; D gene: TRBD1; clone size: .; J gene: TRBJ2-3; CDR3 DNA: TGTGCCAGCAGCCCGGACAGGAGAGATACGCAGTATTTT; CDR3 protein: CASSPDRRDTQYF
V gene: TRBV3-1; D gene: TRBD1; clone size: many; J gene: TRBJ2-3; CDR3 DNA: TGTGCCAGCAGCCAAAGGGACAGACGAACAGATACGCAGTATTTT; CDR3 protein: CASSQRDRRTDTQYF